The 17 T cell receptor beta chains in this list originate from one sample, sequenced in a study of T cells in Graves' hyperthyroidism and ophthalmopathy. Amplification of TCR beta CDR3 regions was performed using RNA transcripts as template. First-round RT-PCR of the TCR CDR3 relied on the HTBI primer set. TCRdb analysed the multiplex PCR reads with MiXCR anew, one entry per CDR3 protein. Among around 800,000 distinct CDR3 sequences listed, 38% were seen once. What was sequenced was blood. The receptors shown here come from a man between 18 and 35 years old with Graves' hyperthyroidism.

A remark on this clonotype: A read error is possible here, since a much larger clone lies one base away. The CDR3 here is CAGSDRINSPLHF. The CDR3 DNA reads as TGTGCCGGCAGTGACAGGATTAATTCACCCCTCCACTTT. This chain joins TRBV2 and TRBJ1-6, with a tentative D call TRBD1 (6 bases). Germline V gives CDR1 SNHLY, CDR2 FYNNEI. The CDR3 consists of 13 residues.

This clonotype has only one observation. Just one base apart from a much larger clone, this may be a read error. The DNA of the CDR3 is TGCAGCGTGCCAGGGGGCGCGGGGGCCCAGTACTTC. Amino acid sequence: CSVPGGAGAQYF. This chain connects TRBV29-1 to TRBJ2-5; maybe TRBD1 (8 bases). The CDR3 is made up of 12 amino acids. V lost 6 bases and J 9 bases, leaving 17 bases between the germline ends. Germline V gene lookup returns CDR1 SQVTM and CDR2 ANQGSEA.

A few counts support this clonotype. The J gene is TRBJ2-7, the V gene TRBV7-6; 8 bases line up with TRBD2. Germline-derived CDR1 and CDR2 are SGHVS and FNYEAQ. Unmatched junction bases numbered 10, after V lost 5 bases and J lost 1 base. The CDR3 runs to 16 residues. DNA for the CDR3: TGTGCCAGCAGCGGGGATCCTAGCGGGTCATCCTACGAGCAGTACTTC. This translates into CASSGDPSGSSYEQYF.

Many counts were recorded for this clonotype. The gene calls are TRBV7-2 and TRBJ2-2; D uncertain. The CDR3 runs 13 residues. Germline V gene sequence: CDR1 SGHTA, CDR2 FQGNSA. With 5 bases removed from V and 4 bases from J, the gap between germline ends came to 8 bases. CDR3 DNA: TGTGCCAGCAGCGGGTTTTCCACCGGGGAGCTGTTTTTT. It codes for CASSGFSTGELFF.

A note on this clonotype: Being one base from a much bigger clone, this may be a read error. This sequence joins TRBV7-9 and TRBJ1-3; TRBD1 is a possible D gene (5 bases). CDR1 and CDR2 (germline): SEHNR, FQNEAQ (reference sequence). The ends were cut back, 3 bases at V and 3 bases at J, with 15 bases in the middle. The CDR3 runs to 16 residues. The CDR3 is CASSFAKGWIGNTIYF. The CDR3 DNA reads as TGTGCCAGCAGCTTTGCCAAGGGGTGGATTGGAAACACCATATATTTT.

J is TRBJ2-5 and V is TRBV7-1; 12 positions agree with TRBD2. TRBV7-1 is known as an ORF, though its function is uncertain. This CDR3 region has 17 residues. Germline trimming cut 3 bases from V and 0 bases from J; bases unmatched to any gene: 5. The CDR3 reads CASSSTSGSPYQETQYF. CDR3 bases: TGTGCCAGCAGCTCGACTAGCGGGAGCCCGTACCAAGAGACCCAGTACTTC.

Details on this clonotype: The conserved phenylalanine or tryptophan is not found at the CDR3 terminus, so this likely reflects a read error. It is unclear where the CDR3 begins or ends on the DNA, so no DNA is shown, and the CDR3 is as TCRdb lists it. The chain recombines TRBV15 with TRBJ2-5; TRBD1 is taken as the D call from the table, unchecked against the DNA. The CDR3 is 11 amino acids long, termini counted. CDR1 LNHNV and CDR2 YYDKDF come from the germline V gene (reference sequence). The CDR3 sequence: CATSRADRGYG.

The chain uses TRBV5-6 and TRBJ1-3; D is ambiguous. This CDR3 has 16 residues. The germline V and J ends were trimmed by 1 base and 0 bases, with 11 bases remaining between them. Germline V gene lookup returns CDR1 SGHDT and CDR2 YYEEEE. The DNA of the CDR3 is TGTGCCAGCAGCTTGAGTTTACCGGCCTCTGGAAACACCATATATTTT. Protein: CASSLSLPASGNTIYF.

For this clonotype: A read error may account for a junction end that differs from germline. V and J are TRBV15 and TRBJ2-7; D remains ambiguous. This CDR3 has 13 residues. CDR1 and CDR2 (germline): LNHNV, YYDKDF (reference sequence). The CDR3 DNA sequence: TGTGTCACCAGCAGCTCGACCTCCTACGAGCAGTACTTC. Encoded protein: CVTSSSTSYEQYF.

This chain joins TRBV7-2 and TRBJ1-5; weak D call: TRBD1 (6 bases). Germline loops: CDR1 SGHTA, CDR2 FQGNSA. The CDR3 contains 16 residues. V lost 5 bases and J 3 bases, leaving 17 bases between the germline ends. This CDR3 reads CASSQWGGRINQPQHF. The CDR3 bases are TGTGCCAGCAGCCAATGGGGGGGGCGAATCAATCAGCCCCAGCATTTT.

In its sample, this clonotype was seen a few times. The chain uses TRBV3-1 and TRBJ1-6; D gene ambiguous. The CDR3 is 16 residues long. Germline V CDR1 and CDR2: LGHDT, YNNKEL (reference sequence). V was shortened by 0 bases and J by 10 bases, with 16 bases between the two germline ends. CDR3 in amino acids: CASSQETGFTHSPLHF. As DNA, the CDR3 is TGTGCCAGCAGCCAAGAAACGGGCTTTACCCACTCACCCCTCCACTTT.

The rearrangement uses TRBV12-3 or TRBV12-4 and TRBJ2-2; 7 nucleotides align to TRBD2. This CDR3 region has 16 residues. V dropped 6 bases and J dropped 5; count of bases not matched to a gene: 12. The CDR3 reads CASSQILGLGTGELFF. The DNA of the CDR3 is TGTGCCAGCAGCCAAATTTTAGGACTAGGAACCGGGGAGCTGTTTTTT.

The chain joins TRBV9 to TRBJ2-7; D is ambiguous. Germline values: CDR1 SGDLS, CDR2 YYNGEE. Trimming left V 4 bases short and J 2 bases short, with 13 bases between. The CDR3 extends over 14 amino acids. CDR3 DNA sequence: TGTGCCAGCAGCCCCCCGAACGCCGCCTACGAGCAGTACTTC. It translates to CASSPPNAAYEQYF.

The genes are TRBV4-3 and TRBJ1-1; maybe TRBD1 (6 bases). In germline, CDR1 is LGHNA, CDR2 YSLEER. The CDR3 spans 17 residues. V was pared by 3 bases and J by 1 base, with 18 bases between. The CDR3 spells CASSHRGTGQKNTEAFF. CDR3 DNA sequence: TGCGCCAGCAGCCACCGGGGCACAGGACAGAAGAACACTGAAGCTTTCTTT.

The V and J genes are TRBV9 and TRBJ1-6; TRBD1 agrees at 8 bases. With V trimmed by 5 bases and J by 7 bases, 8 bases remained unmatched. Looked up from germline, CDR1 is SGDLS and CDR2 is YYNGEE. The CDR3 runs to 15 residues. CDR3 bases: TGTGCCAGCAGTTACCCTACAGGGGGGAATTCACCCCTCCACTTT. Encoded protein: CASSYPTGGNSPLHF.

CDR3 nucleotide sequence: TGTGCCAGCAGAAGGACTGAGACCCAGTACTTC. Protein: CASRRTETQYF. The J gene is TRBJ2-5, the V gene TRBV2, with a possible D match to TRBD2 (5 bases). The CDR3 sequence is 11 residues long. Per germline, CDR1 SNHLY and CDR2 FYNNEI. V was clipped by 6 bases and J by 5 bases, with 7 bases between them.

On this clonotype: One base away lies a much larger clone, so this may be a sequencing read error. The chain links TRBV7-6 to TRBJ1-1; tentatively, D is TRBD1 (6 bases). The CDR3 is made up of 14 amino acids. Trimming pared 1 base from V and 7 bases from J, leaving 13 bases between. Germline V gene sequence: CDR1 SGHVS, CDR2 FNYEAQ. The CDR3 loop is CASSLEGRGVEAFF. CDR3 sequence (DNA): TGTGCCAGCAGCTTAGAAGGCAGGGGCGTTGAAGCTTTCTTT. Using reference TRBV7-6 and TRBJ1-1 for the parts outside the CDR3, the full variable domain is GAGVSQSPRYKVTKRGQDVALRCDPISGHVSLYWYRQALGQGPEFLTYFNYEAQQDKSGLPNDRFSAERPEGSISTLTIQRTEQRDSAMYRCASSLEGRGVEAFFGQGTRLTVV.